This TCR beta chain was found in a study of cytomegalovirus exposure and HLA in healthy donors. Study-level findings and limits: In a later analysis, TCR association rates varied by HLA locus: DRB1 most, HLA-C fewest. Highly shared sequence variants in one cluster were likely a sequencing artifact. Overall, roughly 170 TCR beta chains were annotated as cytomegalovirus-associated.

Use of 60 Vbeta and 13 Jbeta primers characterized the PCR. In the original processing: There were 80 million or so unique TCR beta chains by a later count, and 8.5 million to 14 million of them were shared. The assay was immunoSEQ multiplex PCR, and TCRdb's table has in-frame clones only and misses some. V and J calls and clone size are copied from that table; D and trimming were computed from the DNA. The sample has about 150,000 clones; about 88% are singletons. Trimming took off 6 bases at V and 0 bases at J, with 14 bases between the two ends. CDR1 is MDHEN, CDR2 SYDVKM, per germline. The CDR3 is made up of 15 amino acids. With respect to this clone: The target antigen is unknown.

Sequenced material: PBMCs. This chain links TRBV28 with TRBJ1-2; D is undetermined. This receptor was obtained from a woman in her late teens or twenties in good health and CMV-seronegative. Written as DNA, the CDR3 is TGTGCCAGCAGCCCCGGAGGGTCCGCTAACTATGGCTACACCTTC. Amino acids: CASSPGGSANYGYTF.